Below, 13 T cell receptor beta chains from the same sample are listed, as sequenced in a study of cytomegalovirus exposure and HLA in healthy donors. PCR employed 60 Vbeta and 13 Jbeta primers. Method: immunoSEQ multiplex PCR; TCRdb's copy keeps in-frame clones and lacks some. The repertoire holds 110,000 or so clones, 8.5% to 9% seen once, with around 6% in the top ten. The sequenced sample was PBMCs. Source of these receptors: a middle-aged woman in good health and CMV-seropositive.

This clone was seen more than once but under ten times. V and J are TRBV2 and TRBJ2-7, with 11 bases that match TRBD2. With V trimmed by 8 bases and J by 2 bases, 8 bases remained unmatched. CDR1 is SNHLY and CDR2 is FYNNEI in the germline V gene. This CDR3 is 15 amino acids long. CDR3 sequence reads: CASLMGLAVAYEQYF. The CDR3 DNA reads as TGTGCCAGCTTAATGGGACTAGCGGTCGCCTACGAGCAGTACTTC. Together with reference TRBV2 and TRBJ2-7, the CDR3 gives the full variable domain: EPEVTQTPSHQVTQMGQEVILRCVPISNHLYFYWYRQILGQKVEFLVSFYNNEISEKSEIFDDQFSVERPDGSNFTLKIRSTKLEDSAMYFCASLMGLAVAYEQYFGPGTRLTVT.

This clone was found a few times. The genes are TRBV10-2 and TRBJ2-5; 13 bases are a match to TRBD2. J gave up 1 base and V 4 bases, and 3 bases lay outside the gene matches. This CDR3 has 16 amino acids. CDR1 WSHSY and CDR2 SAAADI come from the germline V gene. The CDR3 nucleotides read TGCGCCAGCAGTGTTTGGACTAGCGGGGGCCAAGAGACCCAGTACTTC. Its protein product is CASSVWTSGGQETQYF.

This clone turned up a few times. The genes are TRBV12-2 and TRBJ1-5; the table's D gene call, TRBD1, was not cross checked with the DNA. TRBV12-2 is designated a pseudogene. The CDR3 runs to 17 residues. The CDR3 sequence: CASRPDRDTHLIRPQHF. CDR3 DNA sequence: TGTGCAAGTCGCCCGGACAGGGACACCCACCTAATACGGCCCCAGCATTTT.

This chain links TRBV30 with TRBJ1-6; 9 nucleotides agree with TRBD1. The junction had 1 base not matched to a gene; V was cut back by 5 bases and J by 5 bases. The CDR3 extends over 13 amino acids. Looked up from germline, CDR1 is GTSNPN and CDR2 is SVGIG (reference sequence). The CDR3 DNA is TGTGCCTGGCGGACAGGGGATAATTCACCCCTCCACTTT. Protein sequence: CAWRTGDNSPLHF.

This clone has just a few counts. The J gene is TRBJ1-5, the V gene TRBV10-2; tentatively, D is TRBD1 (5 bases). CDR1 is WSHSY and CDR2 is SAAADI in the germline V gene. The germline V and J ends were trimmed by 7 bases and 6 bases, with 16 bases remaining between them. This CDR3 region has 14 residues. The CDR3 nucleotides are TGCGCCAGCAACCCTCAGGGTCCCGGTCAGCCCCAGCATTTT. The encoded protein is CASNPQGPGQPQHF.

This clone was observed a few times. J is TRBJ2-3 and V is TRBV29-1; D is possibly TRBD2 (6 bases). With 6 bases removed from V and 4 bases from J, the gap between germline ends came to 11 bases. The CDR3 sequence is 12 residues long. Germline CDR1 is SQVTM and CDR2 is ANQGSEA. As DNA, the CDR3 is TGCAGCGTGTCCTCTAGCGCAGATACGCAGTATTTT. It is translated as CSVSSSADTQYF.

This clone was picked up a small number of times. The gene calls are TRBV5-1 and TRBJ2-2; 9 bases fit TRBD2. Losses at the gene ends were 0 bases for V and 4 bases for J; bases not matched to a gene: 4. Germline-derived CDR1 and CDR2 are SGHRS and YFSETQ. This CDR3 spans 16 amino acids. In DNA form, the CDR3 reads TGCGCCAGCAGCTTGGGTCTAGCGGGGAGCACCGGGGAGCTGTTTTTT. Translated, it gives CASSLGLAGSTGELFF.

In nucleotides, the CDR3 is TGTGCCACCAGCAGAGGATTTGGACAGGGAGTTCAGCCCCAGCATTTT. This sequence encodes CATSRGFGQGVQPQHF. V and J are TRBV15 and TRBJ1-5, with 8 bases lining up with TRBD1. The length of the CDR3 is 16 residues. Germline V gene lookup returns CDR1 LNHNV and CDR2 YYDKDF (reference sequence). V shed 1 base and J 6 bases; nucleotides not matched to a gene: 8.

This rearrangement joins TRBV29-1 to TRBJ1-2, with TRBD1 as a possible D gene (6 bases). The V and J ends lost 4 bases and 8 bases respectively, with 11 bases between them. The germline gives CDR1 SQVTM, CDR2 ANQGSEA. This CDR3 is built from 11 residues. Written as DNA, the CDR3 is TGCAGCGTTGTCGGGGGGGGCGGCTACACCTTC. It specifies CSVVGGGGYTF.

This chain connects TRBV28 to TRBJ1-2; D unresolved. Germline V gives CDR1 MDHEN, CDR2 SYDVKM. V gave up 3 bases and J gave up 3 bases, with 11 bases separating them. There are 14 residues in the CDR3. CDR3 sequence: CASSFPGGDYGYTF. The CDR3, as DNA: TGTGCCAGCAGTTTCCCGGGAGGCGACTATGGCTACACCTTC.

The chain employs TRBV25-1 and TRBJ2-7; possible D gene TRBD1, 5 bases. The germline V gene has CDR1 MGHDK and CDR2 SYGVNS. Trimming cost V 8 bases and J 2 bases, with 10 bases left between them. This CDR3 has 12 residues. For the CDR3, the DNA is TGTGCCAGCCGGACAAAAACCTACGAGCAGTACTTC. This codes for CASRTKTYEQYF.

A few counts support this clone. The chain recombines TRBV11-2 with TRBJ2-3; no clear D gene. CDR3 length: 13 amino acids. V was trimmed by 3 bases and J by 2 bases, leaving 6 bases between them. The V gene's germline CDR1 is SGHAT and CDR2 FQNNGV. CDR3 nucleotide sequence: TGTGCCAGCAGCTTCTCTCCCACAGATACGCAGTATTTT. Residues: CASSFSPTDTQYF.

Concerning this clone: In the same sample, other DNA sequences code for this CDR3. The chain carries TRBV6-1 and TRBJ1-1, with 8 bases that match TRBD1. Trimming cost V 10 bases and J 14 bases; bases outside gene matches: 18. The germline V gene encodes CDR1 MNHNS and CDR2 SASEGT. The CDR3 totals 13 residues. The CDR3 reads CATRSPTDRAAFF. Here the CDR3 DNA reads TGTGCCACCAGGTCACCAACGGACAGGGCTGCCTTCTTT.